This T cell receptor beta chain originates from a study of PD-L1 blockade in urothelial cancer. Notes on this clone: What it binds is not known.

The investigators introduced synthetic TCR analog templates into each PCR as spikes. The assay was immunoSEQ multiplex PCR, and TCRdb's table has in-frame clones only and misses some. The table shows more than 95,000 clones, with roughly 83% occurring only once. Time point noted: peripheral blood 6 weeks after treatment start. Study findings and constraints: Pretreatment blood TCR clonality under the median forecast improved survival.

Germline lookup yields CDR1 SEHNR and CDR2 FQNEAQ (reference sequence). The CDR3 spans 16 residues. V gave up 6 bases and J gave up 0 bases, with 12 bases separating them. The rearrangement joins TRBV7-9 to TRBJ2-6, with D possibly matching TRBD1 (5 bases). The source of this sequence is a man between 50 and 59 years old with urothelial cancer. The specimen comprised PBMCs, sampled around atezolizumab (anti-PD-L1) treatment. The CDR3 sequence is CASSSLRDSGANVLTF. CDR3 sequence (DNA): TGTGCCAGCAGTTCTCTCAGGGACTCTGGGGCCAACGTCCTGACTTTC.